This T cell receptor (beta chain) was observed in a study of T cell responses to AZD1222 COVID-19 vaccine. About this clone itself: Its antigen is not identified.

V was pared by 4 bases and J by 1 base, with 7 bases between. Per germline, CDR1 SQVTM and CDR2 ANQGSEA. CDR3 length equals 12 residues. Clones were sequenced by immunoSEQ multiplex PCR, and TCRdb holds only the in-frame ones, with some missing. The sample records about 94,000 clones, more than 70% being singletons. Findings and caveats of the study: White British ancestry dominated among donors, who included more females, and clonal diversity was possibly underestimated.

The chain uses TRBV29-1 and TRBJ1-2; the D is unclear. The clonotype comes from an adult in good health. This sample comprised peripheral blood, obtained on day 0 of AZD1222 vaccination. CDR3 DNA sequence: TGCAGCGTTGTAAGGGATAACTATGGCTACACCTTC. This codes for CSVVRDNYGYTF.